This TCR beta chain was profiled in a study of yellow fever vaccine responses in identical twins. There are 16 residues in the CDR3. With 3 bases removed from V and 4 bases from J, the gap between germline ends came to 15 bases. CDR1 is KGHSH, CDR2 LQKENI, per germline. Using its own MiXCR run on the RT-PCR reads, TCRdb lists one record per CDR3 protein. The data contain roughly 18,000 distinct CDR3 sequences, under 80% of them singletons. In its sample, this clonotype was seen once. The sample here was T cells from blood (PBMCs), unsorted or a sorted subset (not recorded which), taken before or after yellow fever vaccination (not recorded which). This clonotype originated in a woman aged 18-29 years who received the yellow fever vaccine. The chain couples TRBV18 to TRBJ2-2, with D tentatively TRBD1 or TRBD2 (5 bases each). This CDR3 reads CASSPWDLGATGELFF. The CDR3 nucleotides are TGTGCCAGCTCACCGTGGGACCTGGGAGCCACCGGGGAGCTGTTTTTT.